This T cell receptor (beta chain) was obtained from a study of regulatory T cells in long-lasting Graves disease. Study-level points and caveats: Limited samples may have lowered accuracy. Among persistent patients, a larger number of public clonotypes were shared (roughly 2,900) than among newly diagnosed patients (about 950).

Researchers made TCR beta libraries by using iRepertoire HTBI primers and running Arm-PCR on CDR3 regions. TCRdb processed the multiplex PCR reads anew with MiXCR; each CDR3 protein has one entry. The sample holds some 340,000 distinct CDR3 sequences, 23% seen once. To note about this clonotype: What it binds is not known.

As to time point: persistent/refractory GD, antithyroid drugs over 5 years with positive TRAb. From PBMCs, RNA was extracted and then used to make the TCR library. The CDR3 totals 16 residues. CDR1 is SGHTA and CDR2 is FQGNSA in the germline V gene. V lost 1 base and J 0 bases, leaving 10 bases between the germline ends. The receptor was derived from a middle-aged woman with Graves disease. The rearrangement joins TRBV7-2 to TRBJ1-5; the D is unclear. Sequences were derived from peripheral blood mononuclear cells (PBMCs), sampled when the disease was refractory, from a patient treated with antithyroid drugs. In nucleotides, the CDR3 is TGTGCCAGCAGCTTAGTGGGCATCGATAGCAATCAGCCCCAGCATTTT. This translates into CASSLVGIDSNQPQHF.